Listed below are T cell receptor beta chains from one sample, sequenced in a study of shared clonotypes between healthy human individuals. Clones were read by immunoSEQ multiplex PCR, and TCRdb kept only the in-frame ones, dropping some. The sample contains approximately 1.5 million clones, 98% of which appear only once. The sample was naive CD4+ T cells sorted from blood. Receptor source: a young man in good health. CDR3s include the opening cysteine and the closing phenylalanine or tryptophan. Fields, in order: D gene, V gene, J gene, clone size, CDR3 protein, CDR3 DNA. D genes are given only for firm matches. Clone sizes are given selectively: once, few, many, or a class where the clone is expanded.

D: TRBD1; V: TRBV5-1; J: TRBJ2-1; size: -; CDR3: CASRETGSGSNEQFF; DNA: TGCGCCAGCAGAGAGACAGGGTCAGGATCCAATGAGCAGTTCTTC
D: TRBD1; V: TRBV11-2; J: TRBJ2-1; size: -; CDR3: CASTLTQGALYNEQFF; DNA: TGTGCCAGCACCTTAACCCAGGGGGCACTCTACAATGAGCAGTTCTTC
D: -; V: TRBV2; J: TRBJ2-7; size: -; CDR3: CASREDTYPYEQYF; DNA: TGTGCCAGCAGAGAGGACACCTACCCCTACGAGCAGTACTTC
D: -; V: TRBV5-1; J: TRBJ1-1; size: -; CDR3: CASSLGAGAEAFF; DNA: TGCGCCAGCAGCTTGGGCGCCGGTGCTGAAGCTTTCTTT
D: -; V: TRBV6-5; J: TRBJ1-1; size: -; CDR3: CASSYVPGNTEAFF; DNA: TGTGCCAGCAGTTACGTCCCCGGAAACACTGAAGCTTTCTTT
D: -; V: TRBV18; J: TRBJ2-2; size: -; CDR3: CASSPRENTGELFF; DNA: TGTGCCAGCTCACCGCGGGAGAACACCGGGGAGCTGTTTTTT
D: -; V: TRBV6-5; J: TRBJ1-4; size: -; CDR3: CASTPVGGLGEKLFF; DNA: TGTGCCAGCACCCCGGTGGGGGGGCTTGGTGAAAAACTGTTTTTT
D: TRBD1; V: TRBV13; J: TRBJ2-3; size: -; CDR3: CASSPGTGGVDTQYF; DNA: TGTGCCAGCAGCCCCGGGACAGGGGGCGTTGATACGCAGTATTTT
D: -; V: TRBV27; J: TRBJ2-1; size: -; CDR3: CASSSGGLARDEQFF; DNA: TGTGCCAGCAGTTCCGGGGGGCTTGCACGCGATGAGCAGTTCTTC
D: -; V: TRBV5-1; J: TRBJ2-6; size: -; CDR3: CASSLAPNSGANVLTF; DNA: TGCGCCAGCAGCTTGGCCCCAAACTCTGGGGCCAACGTCCTGACTTTC
D: -; V: TRBV18; J: TRBJ2-7; size: -; CDR3: CASSARDNYEQYF; DNA: TGTGCCAGCTCAGCCCGGGACAACTACGAGCAGTACTTC
D: -; V: TRBV10-1; J: TRBJ2-5; size: -; CDR3: CASSESARNQETQYF; DNA: TGCGCCAGCAGTGAGTCTGCGAGGAACCAAGAGACCCAGTACTTC
D: TRBD2; V: TRBV5-4; J: TRBJ2-7; size: -; CDR3: CASSRTSGGYEQYF; DNA: TGTGCCAGCAGCCGGACTAGCGGAGGGTACGAGCAGTACTTC
D: -; V: TRBV25-1; J: TRBJ2-4; size: -; CDR3: CASSELGVKNIQYF; DNA: TGTGCCAGCAGTGAATTAGGGGTCAAAAACATTCAGTACTTC
D: -; V: TRBV6-1; J: TRBJ1-1; size: -; CDR3: CASSDAAWGANTEAFF; DNA: TGTGCCAGCAGTGACGCGGCCTGGGGGGCGAACACTGAAGCTTTCTTT
D: -; V: TRBV5-4; J: TRBJ2-2; size: -; CDR3: CASRGGPNTGELFF; DNA: TGTGCCAGCAGGGGGGGCCCGAACACCGGGGAGCTGTTTTTT
D: -; V: TRBV5-1; J: TRBJ2-7; size: once; CDR3: CASSLAGNPNTYEQYF; DNA: TGCGCCAGCAGCTTGGCAGGAAATCCGAATACCTACGAGCAGTACTTC